This T cell receptor beta chain was found in a study of regulatory T cells in long-lasting Graves disease. The study, taken as a whole, reports: Preferential use of TRBV28, TRBJ1-2 and TRBJ2-5 was seen in persistent disease. Rather than thyroid tissue, only peripheral blood underwent study.

The time point here: newly diagnosed GD, antithyroid drugs for less than 3 months. Researchers made the TCR library from RNA that was extracted from PBMCs. Both iRepertoire HTBI primers and Arm-PCR of CDR3 regions were used to build the TCR beta libraries. Authors' methods: Across the samples, identification revealed 55 to 80 TRBV and around 14 TRBJ segments. TCRdb analysed the multiplex PCR reads with MiXCR anew, one entry per CDR3 protein. TCRdb's processing, not the authors' own work, is the source of the V and J calls. The sample has hundreds of thousands of distinct CDR3 sequences, about 16% seen once. Note on this clonotype: No antigen is known for it.

The CDR3 totals 16 residues. CDR1 is SGHRS, CDR2 YFSETQ, per germline. Deletions cut 0 bases from V and 8 bases from J, with 18 bases between. The same sample was also used in a study of T cells in Graves' hyperthyroidism and ophthalmopathy. That study adds: In the first-round RT-PCR of the TCR CDR3, the HTBI primer set was used.

Here the sequenced sample was peripheral blood mononuclear cells (PBMCs), taken at new diagnosis, from a patient treated with antithyroid drugs. V and J are TRBV5-1 and TRBJ1-5; D ambiguous. This TCR was sampled from a woman aged 35-65 years with Graves disease. CDR3 nucleotides: TGCGCCAGCAGCTTGGGGGCCGGGGAGGCTATCGAGCCCCAGCATTTT. This encodes CASSLGAGEAIEPQHF.